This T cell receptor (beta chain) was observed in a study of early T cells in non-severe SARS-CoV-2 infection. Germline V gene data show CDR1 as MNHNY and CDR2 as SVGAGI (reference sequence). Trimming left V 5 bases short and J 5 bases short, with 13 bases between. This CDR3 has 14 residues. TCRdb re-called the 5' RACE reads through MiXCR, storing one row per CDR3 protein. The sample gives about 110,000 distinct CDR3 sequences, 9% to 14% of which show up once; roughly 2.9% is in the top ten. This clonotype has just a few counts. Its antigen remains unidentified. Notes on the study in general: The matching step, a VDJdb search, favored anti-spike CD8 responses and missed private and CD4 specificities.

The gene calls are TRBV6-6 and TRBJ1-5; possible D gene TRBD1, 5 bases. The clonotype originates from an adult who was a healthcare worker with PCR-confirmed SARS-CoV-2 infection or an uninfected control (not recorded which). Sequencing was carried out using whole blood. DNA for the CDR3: TGTGCCAGCAGTGGAGGGGCGGGCTATCAGCCCCAGCATTTT. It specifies CASSGGAGYQPQHF.